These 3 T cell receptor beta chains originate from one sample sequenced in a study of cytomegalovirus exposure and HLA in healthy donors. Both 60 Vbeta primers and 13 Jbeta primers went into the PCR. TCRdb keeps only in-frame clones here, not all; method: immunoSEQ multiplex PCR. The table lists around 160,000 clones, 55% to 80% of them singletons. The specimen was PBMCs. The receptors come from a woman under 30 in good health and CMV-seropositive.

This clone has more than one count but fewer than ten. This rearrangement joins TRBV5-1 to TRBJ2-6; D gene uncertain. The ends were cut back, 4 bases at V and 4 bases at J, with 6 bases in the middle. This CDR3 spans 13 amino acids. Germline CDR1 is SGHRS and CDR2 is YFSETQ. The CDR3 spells CASSEQGANVLTF. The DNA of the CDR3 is TGCGCCAGCAGCGAACAGGGGGCCAACGTCCTGACTTTC.

The CDR3 nucleotides are TGTGCCAGCAGCCAGGGACAGCCCAACTATGGCTACACCTTC. It yields the protein CASSQGQPNYGYTF. The chain joins TRBV5-5 to TRBJ1-2, with 7 bases matching TRBD1. V shed 4 bases and J 2 bases; nucleotides not matched to a gene: 5. Per the germline V gene, CDR1 is SGHKS and CDR2 is YYEKEE (reference sequence). This CDR3 comprises 14 residues.

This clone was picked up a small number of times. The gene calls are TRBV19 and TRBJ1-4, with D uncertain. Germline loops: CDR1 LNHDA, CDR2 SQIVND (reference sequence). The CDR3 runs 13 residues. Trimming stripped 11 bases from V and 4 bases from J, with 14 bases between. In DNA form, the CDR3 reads TGTGCCGGAGAGGGCAGGTTTAATGAAAAACTGTTTTTT. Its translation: CAGEGRFNEKLFF.